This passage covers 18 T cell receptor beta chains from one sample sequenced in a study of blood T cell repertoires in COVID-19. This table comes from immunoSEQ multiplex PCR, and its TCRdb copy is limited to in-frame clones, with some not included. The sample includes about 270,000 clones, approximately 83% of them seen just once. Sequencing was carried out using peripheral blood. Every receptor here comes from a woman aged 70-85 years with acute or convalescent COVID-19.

As DNA, the CDR3 is TGTGCCAGCAGCGGGAGGAGTACGCAGTATTTT. Translation: CASSGRSTQYF. This sequence joins TRBV14 and TRBJ2-3; possible D gene TRBD2, 6 bases. The CDR3 runs to 11 residues. Germline V gene data show CDR1 as SGHDN and CDR2 as FVKESK. The ends were cut back, 5 bases at V and 8 bases at J, with 8 bases in the middle.

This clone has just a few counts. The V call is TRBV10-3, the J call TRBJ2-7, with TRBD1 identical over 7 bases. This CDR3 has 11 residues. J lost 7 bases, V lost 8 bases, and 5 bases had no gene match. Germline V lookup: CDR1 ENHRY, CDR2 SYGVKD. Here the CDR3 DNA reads TGTGCCATCGCACAGGGGACGGAGCAGTACTTC. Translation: CAIAQGTEQYF.

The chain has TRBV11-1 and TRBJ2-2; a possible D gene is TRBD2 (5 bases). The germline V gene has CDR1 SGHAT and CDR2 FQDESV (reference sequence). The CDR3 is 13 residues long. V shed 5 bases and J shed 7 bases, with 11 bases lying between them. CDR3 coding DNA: TGTGCCAGCAGCCTCGACGGGATCGGGGAGCTGTTTTTT. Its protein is CASSLDGIGELFF.

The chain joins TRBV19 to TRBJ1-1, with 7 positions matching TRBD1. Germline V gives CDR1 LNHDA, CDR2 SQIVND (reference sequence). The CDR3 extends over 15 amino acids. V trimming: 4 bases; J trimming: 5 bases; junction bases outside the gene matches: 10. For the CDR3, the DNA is TGTGCCAGTAGTACTACTCACAGGGGTGGGACTGAAGCTTTCTTT. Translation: CASSTTHRGGTEAFF.

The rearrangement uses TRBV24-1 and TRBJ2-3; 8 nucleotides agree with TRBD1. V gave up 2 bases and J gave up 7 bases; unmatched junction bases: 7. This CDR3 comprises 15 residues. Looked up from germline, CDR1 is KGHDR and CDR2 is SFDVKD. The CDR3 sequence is CATSDSQGVVNTQYF. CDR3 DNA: TGTGCCACCAGTGATTCACAGGGGGTAGTAAATACGCAGTATTTT.

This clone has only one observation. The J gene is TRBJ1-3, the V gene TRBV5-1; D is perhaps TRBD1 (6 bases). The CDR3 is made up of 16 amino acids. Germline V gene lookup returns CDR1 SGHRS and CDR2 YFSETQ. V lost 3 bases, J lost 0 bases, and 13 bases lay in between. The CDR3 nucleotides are TGCGCCAGCAGCTGGGGGCCCCAACTCTCTGGAAACACCATATATTTT. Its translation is CASSWGPQLSGNTIYF.

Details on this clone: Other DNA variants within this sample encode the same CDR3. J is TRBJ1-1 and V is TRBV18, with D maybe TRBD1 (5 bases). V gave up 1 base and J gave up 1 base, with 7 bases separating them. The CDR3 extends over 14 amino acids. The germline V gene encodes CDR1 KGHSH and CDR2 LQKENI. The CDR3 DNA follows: TGTGCCAGCTCACCACAGCAGGGGAACACTGAAGCTTTCTTT. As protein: CASSPQQGNTEAFF.

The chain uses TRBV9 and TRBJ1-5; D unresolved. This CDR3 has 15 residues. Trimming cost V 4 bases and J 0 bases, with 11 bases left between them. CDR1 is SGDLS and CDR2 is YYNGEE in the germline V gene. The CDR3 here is CASSPPGNSNQPQHF. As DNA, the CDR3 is TGTGCCAGCAGCCCCCCGGGAAATAGCAATCAGCCCCAGCATTTT. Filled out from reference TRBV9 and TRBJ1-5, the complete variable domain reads DSGVTQTPKHLITATGQRVTLRCSPRSGDLSVYWYQQSLDQGLQFLIQYYNGEERAKGNILERFSAQQFPDLHSELNLSSLELGDSALYFCASSPPGNSNQPQHFGDGTRLSIL.

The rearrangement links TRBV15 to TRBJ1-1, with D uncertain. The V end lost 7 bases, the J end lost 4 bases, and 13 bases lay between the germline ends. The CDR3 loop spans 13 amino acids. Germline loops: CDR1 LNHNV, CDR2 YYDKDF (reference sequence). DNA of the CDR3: TGTGCCACCAAGCCCACCGGGATCACTGAAGCTTTCTTT. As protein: CATKPTGITEAFF.

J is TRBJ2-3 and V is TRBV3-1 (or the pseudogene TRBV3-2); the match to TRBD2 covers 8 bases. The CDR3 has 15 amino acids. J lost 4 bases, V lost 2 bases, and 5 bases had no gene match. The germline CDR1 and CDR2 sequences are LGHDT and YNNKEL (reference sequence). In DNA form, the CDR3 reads TGTGCCAGCAGCCAACGGGCGGGGGGTCCAGATACGCAGTATTTT. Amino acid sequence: CASSQRAGGPDTQYF.

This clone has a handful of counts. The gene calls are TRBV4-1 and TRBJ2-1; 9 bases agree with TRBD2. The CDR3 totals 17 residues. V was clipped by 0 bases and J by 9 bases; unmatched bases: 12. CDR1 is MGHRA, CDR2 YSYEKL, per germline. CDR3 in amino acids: CASSQELLRGGRGEQFF. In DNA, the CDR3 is TGCGCCAGCAGCCAAGAGCTATTGCGGGGGGGCCGGGGTGAGCAGTTCTTC.

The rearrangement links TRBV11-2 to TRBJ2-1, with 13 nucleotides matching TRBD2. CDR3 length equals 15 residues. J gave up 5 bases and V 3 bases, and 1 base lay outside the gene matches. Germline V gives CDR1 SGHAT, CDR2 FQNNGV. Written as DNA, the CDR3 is TGTGCCAGCAGCTTGACTAGCGGGGGGAACAATGAGCAGTTCTTC. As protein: CASSLTSGGNNEQFF. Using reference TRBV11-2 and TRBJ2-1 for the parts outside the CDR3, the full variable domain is EAGVAQSPRYKIIEKRQSVAFWCNPISGHATLYWYQQILGQGPKLLIQFQNNGVVDDSQLPKDRFSAERLKGVDSTLKIQPAKLEDSAVYLCASSLTSGGNNEQFFGPGTRLTVL.

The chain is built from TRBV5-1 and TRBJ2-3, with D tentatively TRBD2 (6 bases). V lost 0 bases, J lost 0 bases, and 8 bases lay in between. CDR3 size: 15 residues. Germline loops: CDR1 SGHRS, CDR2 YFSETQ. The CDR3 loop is CASSLVGTSTDTQYF. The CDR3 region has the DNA TGCGCCAGCAGCTTGGTCGGGACTAGCACAGATACGCAGTATTTT.

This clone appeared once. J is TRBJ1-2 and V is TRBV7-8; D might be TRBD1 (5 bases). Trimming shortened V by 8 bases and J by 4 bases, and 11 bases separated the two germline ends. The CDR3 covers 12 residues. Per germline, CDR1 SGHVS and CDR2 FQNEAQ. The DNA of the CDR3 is TGTGCCAGCTCCCAGACAGCCTATGGCTACACCTTC. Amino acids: CASSQTAYGYTF.

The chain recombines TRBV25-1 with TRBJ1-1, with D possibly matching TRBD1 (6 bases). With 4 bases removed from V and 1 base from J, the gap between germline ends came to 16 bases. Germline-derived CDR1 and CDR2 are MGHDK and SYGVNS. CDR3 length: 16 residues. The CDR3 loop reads CASSGPFGQRNTEAFF. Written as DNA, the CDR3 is TGTGCCAGCAGTGGCCCTTTTGGACAGAGGAACACTGAAGCTTTCTTT. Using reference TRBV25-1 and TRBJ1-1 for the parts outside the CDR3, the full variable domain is EADIYQTPRYLVIGTGKKITLECSQTMGHDKMYWYQQDPGMELHLIHYSYGVNSTEKGDLSSESTVSRIRTEHFPLTLESARPSHTSQYLCASSGPFGQRNTEAFFGQGTRLTVV.

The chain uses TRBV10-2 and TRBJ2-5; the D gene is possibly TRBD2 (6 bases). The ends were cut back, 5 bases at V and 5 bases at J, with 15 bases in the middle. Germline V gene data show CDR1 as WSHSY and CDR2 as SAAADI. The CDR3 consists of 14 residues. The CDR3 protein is CASSRGVRGETQYF. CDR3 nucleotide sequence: TGCGCCAGCAGTCGGGGAGTTCGGGGGGAGACCCAGTACTTC.

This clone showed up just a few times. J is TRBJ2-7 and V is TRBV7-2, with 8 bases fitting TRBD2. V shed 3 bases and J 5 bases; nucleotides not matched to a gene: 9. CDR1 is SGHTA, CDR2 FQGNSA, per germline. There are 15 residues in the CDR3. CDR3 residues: CASSFDRGGTDEQYF. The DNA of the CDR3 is TGTGCCAGCAGCTTTGACCGGGGGGGTACGGACGAGCAGTACTTC. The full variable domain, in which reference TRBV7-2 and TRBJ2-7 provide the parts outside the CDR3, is GAGVSQSPSNKVTEKGKDVELRCDPISGHTALYWYRQSLGQGLEFLIYFQGNSAPDKSGLPSDRFSAERTGGSVSTLTIQRTQQEDSAVYLCASSFDRGGTDEQYFGPGTRLTVT.

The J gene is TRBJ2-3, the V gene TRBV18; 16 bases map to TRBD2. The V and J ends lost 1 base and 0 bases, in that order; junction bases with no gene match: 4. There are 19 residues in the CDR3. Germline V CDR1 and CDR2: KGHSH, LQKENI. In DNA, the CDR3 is TGTGCCAGCTCACCACTCGGGACTAGCGGGGGGGCCAGCACAGATACGCAGTATTTT. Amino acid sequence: CASSPLGTSGGASTDTQYF.